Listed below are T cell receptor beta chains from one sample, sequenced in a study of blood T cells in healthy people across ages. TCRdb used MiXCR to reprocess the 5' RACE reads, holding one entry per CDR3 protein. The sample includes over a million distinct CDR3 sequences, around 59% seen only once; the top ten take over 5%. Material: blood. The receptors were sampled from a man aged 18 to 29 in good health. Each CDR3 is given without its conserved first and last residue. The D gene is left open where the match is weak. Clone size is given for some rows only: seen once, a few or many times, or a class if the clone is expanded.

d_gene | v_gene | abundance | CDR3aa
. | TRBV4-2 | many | ASSQDIGWGWGYQETQY
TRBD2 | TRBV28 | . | ASSPLGGGREQY
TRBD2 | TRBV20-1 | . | SVAGAPVYEQY
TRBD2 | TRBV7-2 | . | ASRPGASGGLYQETQY
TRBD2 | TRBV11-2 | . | ASSSGLVSDTQY
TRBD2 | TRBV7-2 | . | ASSLIPGLAEEQY
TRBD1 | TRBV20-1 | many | SAKTGASRETQY
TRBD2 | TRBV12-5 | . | ASGLSSRGGAQQF
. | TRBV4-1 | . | ASSRTTGLGEKLF
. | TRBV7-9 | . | ASSLSRGKSDEQF
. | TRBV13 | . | ASSPKIHPRAF
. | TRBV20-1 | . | SARELDEQF
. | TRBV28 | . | ASSLLGTRYAKNIQY
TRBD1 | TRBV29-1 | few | SVEEGQATSTDTQY
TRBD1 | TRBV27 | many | ASSLGDRAYEQY
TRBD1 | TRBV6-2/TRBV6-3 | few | ASSKPTGTAYGYT
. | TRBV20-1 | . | SATLGLMNTEAF
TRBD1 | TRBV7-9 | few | ASSLRSTGAARQETQY
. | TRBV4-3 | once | ASSRFEDYEQY
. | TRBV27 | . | ASRMGGAYEQY
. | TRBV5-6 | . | ASSLEPEVYEQY
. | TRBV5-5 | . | ASSLAPDRDAGANVLT
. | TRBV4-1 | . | ASSQELWNQPQH
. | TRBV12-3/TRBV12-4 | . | ASSPPDYGYT
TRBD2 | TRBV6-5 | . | AGSYSLLAGGLENEQF
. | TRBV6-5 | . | ASSHPAPGRKETQY
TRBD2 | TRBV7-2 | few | ASSMTSGLSEQY
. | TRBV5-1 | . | ASSLADQTGNTEAF
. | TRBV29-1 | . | SVEVGDPSNTGELF
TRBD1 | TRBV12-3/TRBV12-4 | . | ASRGQGEAEAF
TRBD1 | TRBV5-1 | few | ASSLWAGGQNEQY
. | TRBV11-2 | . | ASTAGMDEQF
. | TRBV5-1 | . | ASSLAGNPGTGELF
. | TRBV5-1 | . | ASSLGYRQYNEQF
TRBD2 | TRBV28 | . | ASRVLAASSYNEQF
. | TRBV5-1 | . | ASRLSGGHTDTQY
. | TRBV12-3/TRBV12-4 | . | ASSFRAPGQGHSKQF
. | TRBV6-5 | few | ASSQGSSPLH
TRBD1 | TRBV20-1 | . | SARLLSGTGDSYEQY
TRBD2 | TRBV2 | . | ASRPVSGISYNEQY
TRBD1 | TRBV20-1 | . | SARGPGQGIQPQH
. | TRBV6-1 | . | ASSESRNNEQF
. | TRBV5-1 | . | ASSLETAPNEKLF
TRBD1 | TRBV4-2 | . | ASSQVGGQGYNEQF
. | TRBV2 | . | ASSVHRVEETQY
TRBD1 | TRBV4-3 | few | ASSSPRQGFNYGYT
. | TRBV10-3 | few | AIKDSSGNTIY